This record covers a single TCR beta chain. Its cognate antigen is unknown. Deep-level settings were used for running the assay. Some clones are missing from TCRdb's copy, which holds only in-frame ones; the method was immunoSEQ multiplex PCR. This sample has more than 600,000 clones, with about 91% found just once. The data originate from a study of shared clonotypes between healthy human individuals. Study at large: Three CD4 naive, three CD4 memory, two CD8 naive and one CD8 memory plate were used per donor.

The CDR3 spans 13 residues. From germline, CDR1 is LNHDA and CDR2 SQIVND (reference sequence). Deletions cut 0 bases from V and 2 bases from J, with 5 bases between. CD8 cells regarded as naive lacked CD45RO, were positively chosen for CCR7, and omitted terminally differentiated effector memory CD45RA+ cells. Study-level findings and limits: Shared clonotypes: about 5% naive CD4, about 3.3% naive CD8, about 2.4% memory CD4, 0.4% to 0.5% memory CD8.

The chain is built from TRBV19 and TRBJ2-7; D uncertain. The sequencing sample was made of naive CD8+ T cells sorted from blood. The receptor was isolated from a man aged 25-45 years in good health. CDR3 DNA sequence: TGTGCCAGTAGTATAGACTGGACCTACGAGCAGTACTTC. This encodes CASSIDWTYEQYF.